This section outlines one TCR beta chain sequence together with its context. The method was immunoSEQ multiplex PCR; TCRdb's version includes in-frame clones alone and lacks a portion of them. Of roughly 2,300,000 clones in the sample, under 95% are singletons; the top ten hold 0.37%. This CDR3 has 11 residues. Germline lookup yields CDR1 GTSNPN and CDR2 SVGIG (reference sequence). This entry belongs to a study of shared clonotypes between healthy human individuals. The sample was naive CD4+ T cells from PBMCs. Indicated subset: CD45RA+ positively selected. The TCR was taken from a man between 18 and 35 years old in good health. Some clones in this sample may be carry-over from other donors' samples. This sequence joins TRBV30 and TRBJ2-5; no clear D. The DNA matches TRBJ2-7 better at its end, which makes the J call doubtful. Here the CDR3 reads CAWSVVYEQYF. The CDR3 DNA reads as TGTGCCTGGAGTGTTGTCTACGAGCAGTACTTC.